This T cell receptor beta chain was observed in a study of cytomegalovirus exposure and HLA in healthy donors. Primers: 60 Vbeta forward and 13 Jbeta reverse. TCRdb keeps only in-frame clones here, not all; method: immunoSEQ multiplex PCR. This sample has 150,000 to 200,000 clones, with 75% to 90% found just once. Study-wide results and caveats: A missense DCLRE1C variant was associated with V- and J-gene trimming of TCR beta chains in a later analysis, and an independent cohort replicated the association. The study carried out a later analysis of TCR beta sequences. It associated 15,000 to 20,000 of them with specific HLA alleles at a false discovery rate of 0.05.

Remarks on this clone: Its target is not known.

CDR3 length equals 14 residues. Germline CDR1 and CDR2: SEHNR and FQNEAQ (reference sequence). V was shortened by 5 bases and J by 3 bases, with 14 bases between the two germline ends. The chain recombines TRBV7-9 with TRBJ2-7; a possible D gene is TRBD2 (5 bases). The receptor was isolated from a woman between 18 and 30 years old in good health and CMV-seronegative. Sequenced material: PBMCs. In nucleotides, the CDR3 is TGTGCCAGCAGCACGGACTCGAAATTCTACGAGCAGTACTTC. Its translation: CASSTDSKFYEQYF.